Following are 10 T cell receptor beta chains from one sample sequenced in a study of cytomegalovirus exposure and HLA in healthy donors. A multiplex PCR was run with 60 Vbeta primers and 13 Jbeta primers. Sequencing was performed with immunoSEQ multiplex PCR; in TCRdb, only in-frame clones are kept and a portion is missing. The table lists around 120,000 clones, about two thirds of them singletons. The sequenced sample consisted of PBMCs. The receptors come from an older woman in good health and CMV-seropositive.

The rearrangement links TRBV7-8 to TRBJ1-2; 9 bases are a match to TRBD1. Germline CDR1 reads SGHVS; CDR2 reads FQNEAQ. V dropped 4 bases and J dropped 4; count of bases not matched to a gene: 10. This CDR3 is built from 16 residues. CDR3 DNA sequence: TGTGCCAGCAGCTCGGCGCTGGGACAGGGAGCCTATGGCTACACCTTC. Residues: CASSSALGQGAYGYTF.

The chain couples TRBV20-1 to TRBJ1-2; no reliable D call. V was pared by 6 bases and J by 10 bases, with 15 bases between. Germline CDR1 reads DFQATT; CDR2 reads SNEGSKA (reference sequence). The length of the CDR3 is 11 residues. As DNA, the CDR3 is TGCAGTGCCTTCGCCCTAGAGGTCTACACCTTC. This sequence encodes CSAFALEVYTF.

The rearrangement links TRBV5-4 to TRBJ1-2, with a tentative D call TRBD1 (5 bases). Germline CDR1 SGHNT, CDR2 YYREEE (reference sequence). V gave up 2 bases and J gave up 7 bases, with 15 bases separating them. The CDR3 runs to 14 residues. The CDR3 loop is CASSLGAQQGGYTF. The CDR3 nucleotides are TGTGCCAGCAGCTTAGGTGCCCAGCAGGGTGGCTACACCTTC.

The rearrangement links TRBV5-1 to TRBJ2-1; 11 bases line up with TRBD1. Germline values: CDR1 SGHRS, CDR2 YFSETQ. Unmatched junction bases numbered 5, after V lost 0 bases and J lost 3 bases. This CDR3 is 17 amino acids long. CDR3 DNA: TGCGCCAGCAGCTTGGACGGACAGGGGGCGATCTACAATGAGCAGTTCTTC. Translated: CASSLDGQGAIYNEQFF.

This chain connects TRBV6-5 to TRBJ2-1; D may be TRBD2 (7 bases). The CDR3 has 13 amino acids. Trimming took off 8 bases at V and 8 bases at J, with 16 bases between the two ends. Looked up from germline, CDR1 is MNHEY and CDR2 is SVGAGI. The CDR3 loop is CASQGRGGDEQFF. As DNA, the CDR3 is TGTGCCAGCCAGGGGAGGGGGGGCGATGAGCAGTTCTTC.

J is TRBJ2-7 and V is TRBV28; D ambiguous. CDR3 length: 12 amino acids. Trimming took 6 bases from V and 3 from J, leaving 9 bases between them. Germline V lookup: CDR1 MDHEN, CDR2 SYDVKM. The CDR3 protein is CASRINSYEQYF. In nucleotides, the CDR3 is TGTGCCAGCAGGATCAACAGCTACGAGCAGTACTTC.

V and J are TRBV14 and TRBJ2-5; 8 positions match TRBD2. Germline V lookup: CDR1 SGHDN, CDR2 FVKESK. CDR3 length: 14 amino acids. Trimming removed 4 bases from V and 1 base from J; junction bases left unmatched: 2. The CDR3 loop reads CASSPRGGQETQYF. CDR3 nucleotide sequence: TGTGCCAGCAGCCCCCGGGGGGGCCAAGAGACCCAGTACTTC.

The chain links TRBV27 to TRBJ1-2, with D perhaps TRBD1 (5 bases). Germline CDR1 reads MNHEY; CDR2 reads SMNVEV (reference sequence). CDR3 length: 12 residues. Between the trimmed V and J ends, which lost 5 bases and 5 bases, there was a span of 9 bases. In nucleotides, the CDR3 is TGTGCCAGCAGTCCCCGGGGGTATGGCTACACCTTC. Translated, it gives CASSPRGYGYTF.

V usage is TRBV5-1 and J usage is TRBJ1-2; D ambiguous. The V and J ends lost 4 bases and 11 bases respectively, with 21 bases between them. Germline CDR1 reads SGHRS; CDR2 reads YFSETQ. This CDR3 is built from 14 residues. The CDR3 nucleotides are TGCGCCAGCAGCCGATCCACCCCTTCAACCGGGTACACCTTC. Translating gives CASSRSTPSTGYTF. Full variable domain (remainder filled in from reference TRBV5-1 and TRBJ1-2): KAGVTQTPRYLIKTRGQQVTLSCSPISGHRSVSWYQQTPGQGLQFLFEYFSETQRNKGNFPGRFSGRQFSNSRSEMNVSTLELGDSALYLCASSRSTPSTGYTFGSGTRLTVV.

The V call is TRBV29-1, the J call TRBJ2-7, with D tentatively TRBD2 (7 bases). Per the germline V gene, CDR1 is SQVTM and CDR2 is ANQGSEA. The CDR3 is made up of 13 amino acids. The V and J ends lost 4 bases and 3 bases respectively, with 13 bases between them. CDR3 residues: CSVGEGGYYEQYF. The CDR3 region has the DNA TGCAGCGTTGGTGAGGGGGGGTACTACGAGCAGTACTTC.